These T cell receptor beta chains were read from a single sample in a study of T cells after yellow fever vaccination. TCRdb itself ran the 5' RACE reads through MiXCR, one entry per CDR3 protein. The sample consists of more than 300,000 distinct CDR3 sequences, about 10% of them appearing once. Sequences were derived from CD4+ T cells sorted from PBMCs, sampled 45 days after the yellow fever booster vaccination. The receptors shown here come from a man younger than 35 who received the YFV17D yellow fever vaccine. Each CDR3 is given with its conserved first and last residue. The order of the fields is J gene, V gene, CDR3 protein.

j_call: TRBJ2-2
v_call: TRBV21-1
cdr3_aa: CASSKPLTSRVTGELFF

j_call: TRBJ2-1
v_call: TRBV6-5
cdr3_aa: CASRLPGRGEQFF

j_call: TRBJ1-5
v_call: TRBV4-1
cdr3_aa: CASSITATTNQPQHF

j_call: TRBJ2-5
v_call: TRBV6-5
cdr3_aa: CASSGDVGETQYF

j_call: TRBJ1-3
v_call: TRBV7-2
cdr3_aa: CASSLEGFSGNTIYF

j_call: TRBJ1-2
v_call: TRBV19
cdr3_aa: CASSIVSGQPDYTF

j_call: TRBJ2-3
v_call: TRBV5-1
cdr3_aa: CASSLEVDWTDTQYF

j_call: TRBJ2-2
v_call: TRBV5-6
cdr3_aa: CASSWALDTGELFF

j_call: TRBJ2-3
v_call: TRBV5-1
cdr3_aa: CASSFGVVGTDTQYF

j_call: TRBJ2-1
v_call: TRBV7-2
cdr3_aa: CASSLAGLQGYEQFF

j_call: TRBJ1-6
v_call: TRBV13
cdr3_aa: CASSLGGEYNSPLHF

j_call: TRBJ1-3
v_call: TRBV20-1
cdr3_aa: CSARGTTKPGNTIYF

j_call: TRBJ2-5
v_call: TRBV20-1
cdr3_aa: CSATSEAGFAQYF

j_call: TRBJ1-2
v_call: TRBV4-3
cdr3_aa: CASSQDWGVNYGYTF

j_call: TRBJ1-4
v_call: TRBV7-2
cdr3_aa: CASSSKGQFNEKLFF

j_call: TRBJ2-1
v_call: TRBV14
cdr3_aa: CASSGLAGGFDEQFF

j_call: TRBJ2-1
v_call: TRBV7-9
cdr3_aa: CASSSPRVYNEQFF

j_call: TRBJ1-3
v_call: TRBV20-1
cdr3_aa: CSARDSRYSGNTIYF

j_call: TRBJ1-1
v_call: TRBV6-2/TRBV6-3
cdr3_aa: CASRNDGVTEAFF

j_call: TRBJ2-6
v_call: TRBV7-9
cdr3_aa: CASSLAQGYANVLTF

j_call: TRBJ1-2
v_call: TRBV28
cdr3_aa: CATRDPNYGYTF

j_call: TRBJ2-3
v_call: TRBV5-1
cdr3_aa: CASSPRTGGPTDTQYF

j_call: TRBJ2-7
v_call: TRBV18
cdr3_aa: CASSPNRGTYEQYF

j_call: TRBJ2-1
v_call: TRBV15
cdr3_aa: CATSRPGGTDEQFF

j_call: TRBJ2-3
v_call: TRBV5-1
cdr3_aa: CASSLGAGGGTDTQYF

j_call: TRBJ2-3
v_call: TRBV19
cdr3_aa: CASAGTRGLRTDTQYF

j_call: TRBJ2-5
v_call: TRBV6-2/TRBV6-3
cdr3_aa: CASRGRYPLETQYF

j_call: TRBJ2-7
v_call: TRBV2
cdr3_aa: CASSEYGARVEQYF

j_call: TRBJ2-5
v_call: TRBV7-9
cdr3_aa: CASSSTGTETQYF

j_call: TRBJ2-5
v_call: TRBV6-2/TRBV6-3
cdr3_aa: CASSTSSALETQYF

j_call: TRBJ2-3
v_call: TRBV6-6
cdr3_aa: CASRSGATDTQYF

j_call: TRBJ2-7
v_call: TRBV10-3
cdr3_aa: CAIRTGGLEQYF

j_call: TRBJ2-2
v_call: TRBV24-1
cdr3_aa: CATSDTFYAGSTGELFF